The 3 T cell receptor beta chains below come from one sample, sequenced in a study of cytomegalovirus exposure and HLA in healthy donors. The PCR made use of 60 Vbeta and 13 Jbeta primers. Method: immunoSEQ multiplex PCR; TCRdb's copy keeps in-frame clones and lacks some. The sample lists under 200,000 clones; about 80% were seen once. Material for sequencing was PBMCs. These receptors came from a woman aged 45-65 years in good health and CMV-seropositive.

The rearrangement uses TRBV16 and TRBJ2-1; 8 positions match TRBD1. The germline V gene encodes CDR1 KGHSY and CDR2 FQNENV. The ends lost 3 bases at V and 9 bases at J; junction bases unmatched: 13. The CDR3 length is 16 residues. Here the CDR3 DNA reads TGTGCCAGCAGCCAGCAGGGGGCAAGCGTTGTCGGTGAGCAGTTCTTC. Residues: CASSQQGASVVGEQFF.

V gene TRBV7-9 combines with J gene TRBJ1-2; 8 bases are shared with TRBD1. V dropped 5 bases and J dropped 0; count of bases not matched to a gene: 2. This CDR3 is 14 amino acids long. CDR1 is SEHNR and CDR2 is FQNEAQ in the germline V gene (reference sequence). CDR3 amino acids: CASSPGQANYGYTF. CDR3 DNA: TGTGCCAGCAGCCCGGGACAGGCTAACTATGGCTACACCTTC.

The V and J genes are TRBV6-5 and TRBJ1-5; D is uncertain. Germline V gene lookup returns CDR1 MNHEY and CDR2 SVGAGI. The length of the CDR3 is 13 residues. Trimming took 5 bases from V and 5 from J, leaving 10 bases between them. CDR3 sequence (DNA): TGTGCCAGCAGTCCCGGGAGCGATCAGCCCCAGCATTTT. Its translation: CASSPGSDQPQHF.